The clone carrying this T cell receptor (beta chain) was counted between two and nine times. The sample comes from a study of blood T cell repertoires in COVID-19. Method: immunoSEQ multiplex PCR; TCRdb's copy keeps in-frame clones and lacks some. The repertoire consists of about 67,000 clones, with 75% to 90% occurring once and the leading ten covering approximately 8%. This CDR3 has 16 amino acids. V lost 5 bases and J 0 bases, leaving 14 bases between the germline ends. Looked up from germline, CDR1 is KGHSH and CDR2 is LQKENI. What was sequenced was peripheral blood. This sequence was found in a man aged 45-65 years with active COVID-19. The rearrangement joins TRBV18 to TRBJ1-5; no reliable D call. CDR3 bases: TGTGCCAGCTCAGGTGGAGGATTATATAGCAATCAGCCCCAGCATTTT. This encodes CASSGGGLYSNQPQHF.